Listed here are 13 T cell receptor beta chains from one sample, sequenced in a study of blood T cell repertoires in COVID-19 (dated by TCRdb to about 2020). Library creation used the immunoSEQ multiplex PCR assay. In TCRdb, the immuneACCESS table is reduced to in-frame sequences with V and J assigned. These tables do not hold every clone; where another copy was compared, an unresolved V gene accounts for under half, and the others remain unexplained. The sample includes 25,000 to 35,000 clones, with 80% to 90% observed a single time. The ten biggest clones cover roughly 22% of the sample. The sample comprised peripheral blood. Receptors were obtained from a human donor with active COVID-19. The donor label of this sample is uncertain.

V usage is TRBV14 and J usage is TRBJ1-5; D ambiguous. The CDR3 is made up of 13 amino acids. The germline V and J ends were trimmed by 0 bases and 4 bases, with 4 bases remaining between them. CDR1 SGHDN and CDR2 FVKESK come from the germline V gene. CDR3 residues: CASSQDRNQPQHF. The DNA for the CDR3 is TGTGCCAGCAGCCAAGACAGGAATCAGCCCCAGCATTTT.

The chain employs TRBV18 and TRBJ1-1; 7 bases agree with TRBD1. Trimming cost V 4 bases and J 5 bases; bases outside gene matches: 10. The CDR3 length is 15 residues. Germline assignment: CDR1 KGHSH and CDR2 LQKENI. CDR3 sequence (DNA): TGTGCCAGCTCACTGTTTACCGGGACAGCTACTGAAGCTTTCTTT. It specifies CASSLFTGTATEAFF.

V and J are TRBV10-3 and TRBJ1-2, with TRBD1 matching over 7 bases. The length of the CDR3 is 13 residues. Germline-derived CDR1 and CDR2 are ENHRY and SYGVKD. The trim removed 4 bases at V and 3 bases at J, leaving 2 bases unmatched. This CDR3 is CAISAGQDYGYTF. CDR3 DNA sequence: TGTGCCATCAGTGCAGGACAGGACTATGGCTACACCTTC.

This chain joins TRBV27 and TRBJ2-5; D is perhaps TRBD1 (7 bases). CDR3 length: 18 residues. In germline, CDR1 is MNHEY, CDR2 SMNVEV (reference sequence). V shed 4 bases and J shed 4 bases, with 25 bases lying between them. The CDR3 reads CASSSRAGGTFHRETQYF. DNA of the CDR3: TGTGCCAGCAGTTCCCGGGCAGGGGGGACCTTCCATCGAGAGACCCAGTACTTC.

The V gene is TRBV5-3, the J gene TRBJ1-5; a weak D match, TRBD1 (6 bases). TRBV5-3 is classed as an ORF, of uncertain function. The CDR3 is 16 amino acids. Between the trimmed V and J ends, which lost 1 base and 8 bases, there was a span of 19 bases. CDR3 coding DNA: TGTGCCAGAAGCTTGTTACCGGGGGGGCGAGATAAGCCCCAGCATTTT. Its protein product is CARSLLPGGRDKPQHF.

The chain carries TRBV5-4 and TRBJ2-7, with 9 bases identical to TRBD1. The V and J ends lost 5 bases and 1 base, in that order; junction bases with no gene match: 4. CDR1 and CDR2 (germline): SGHNT, YYREEE (reference sequence). CDR3 length: 14 residues. The CDR3 region has the DNA TGTGCCAGCAGGCCCGGGACAGGGTCCTACGAGCAGTACTTC. Its protein product is CASRPGTGSYEQYF.

The chain carries TRBV4-2 and TRBJ1-4; D is unresolved. CDR3 size: 13 residues. Trimming removed 0 bases from V and 11 bases from J, with 10 bases in between. Germline V gene sequence: CDR1 LGHNA, CDR2 YNFKEQ. The DNA of the CDR3 is TGTGCCAGCAGCCAAGAAGGAGGTGAGAAACTGTTTTTT. Residues: CASSQEGGEKLFF.

This chain links TRBV5-4 with TRBJ2-3; D not resolved. CDR1 is SGHNT, CDR2 YYREEE, per germline (reference sequence). The CDR3 loop spans 15 amino acids. Trimming stripped 0 bases from V and 2 bases from J, with 10 bases between. The chain's CDR3 is CASSLDSLATDTQYF. CDR3 in DNA: TGTGCCAGCAGCTTGGATAGCTTGGCCACAGATACGCAGTATTTT. Based on the CDR3 plus reference TRBV5-4 and TRBJ2-3, the full variable domain is ETGVTQSPTHLIKTRGQQVTLRCSSQSGHNTVSWYQQALGQGPQFIFQYYREEENGRGNFPPRFSGLQFPNYSSELNVNALELDDSALYLCASSLDSLATDTQYFGPGTRLTVL.

The rearrangement uses TRBV12-3 or TRBV12-4 and TRBJ1-1; D unclear. Trimming took 1 base from V and 1 from J, leaving 4 bases between them. This CDR3 is 13 amino acids long. CDR3 residues: CASSLDGNTEAFF. For the CDR3, the DNA is TGTGCCAGCAGTTTAGACGGGAACACTGAAGCTTTCTTT.

The V and J genes are TRBV2 and TRBJ2-5; D remains unclear. CDR3 size: 12 residues. Between the trimmed V and J ends, which lost 2 bases and 5 bases, there was a span of 6 bases. Germline values: CDR1 SNHLY, CDR2 FYNNEI. CDR3 protein: CASSELRETQYF. The CDR3 DNA sequence: TGTGCCAGCAGTGAACTTCGGGAGACCCAGTACTTC.

The V gene is TRBV5-4, the J gene TRBJ2-5; 8 bases fit TRBD2. CDR1 and CDR2 from the germline V gene are SGHNT and YYREEE (reference sequence). The trim removed 0 bases at V and 5 bases at J, leaving 3 bases unmatched. The CDR3 loop spans 14 amino acids. The CDR3 region has the DNA TGTGCCAGCAGCTTGGCGGGAGGGTTTGAGACCCAGTACTTC. This sequence encodes CASSLAGGFETQYF.

The genes are TRBV19 and TRBJ1-4, with D possibly matching TRBD1 (6 bases). Trimming took off 4 bases at V and 7 bases at J, with 16 bases between the two ends. The CDR3 loop spans 15 amino acids. CDR1 is LNHDA, CDR2 SQIVND, per germline (reference sequence). The CDR3 spells CASSRRQDRSEKLFF. In DNA, the CDR3 is TGTGCCAGTAGTAGAAGACAGGACCGTAGTGAAAAACTGTTTTTT.

The V gene is TRBV3-1 (or the pseudogene TRBV3-2), the J gene TRBJ2-5, with D unclear. Germline values: CDR1 LGHDT, CDR2 YNNKEL (reference sequence). CDR3 length: 14 residues. The V and J ends lost 3 bases and 1 base respectively, with 9 bases between them. The CDR3 DNA reads as TGTGCCAGCAGCCAGCAGGATTCCCAAGAGACCCAGTACTTC. Amino acid sequence: CASSQQDSQETQYF.